Each of the 9 T cell receptor beta chains below was sequenced from the same sample in a study of blood T cell repertoires in COVID-19. Profiling relied on immunoSEQ multiplex PCR, and the TCRdb table lists in-frame clones only, not all of them. The data hold about 94,000 clones, with around 74% observed a single time. Sequenced input: peripheral blood. These receptors all come from a man aged 70-80 years with COVID-19, enrolled during active disease.

The chain carries TRBV7-6 and TRBJ2-1; 8 nucleotides align to TRBD1. Germline V gene lookup returns CDR1 SGHVS and CDR2 FNYEAQ. CDR3 length equals 15 residues. Trimming at V came to 5 bases and at J to 1 base, leaving 4 bases not matched to a gene. The CDR3 DNA follows: TGTGCCAGCAGCCCCAGGACAGGGTCCTACAATGAGCAGTTCTTC. Translation: CASSPRTGSYNEQFF.

The CDR3 DNA reads as TGTGCCAGCAGCCAGACAGGGATGGTCAACACTGAAGCTTTCTTT. Translation: CASSQTGMVNTEAFF. V usage is TRBV3-1 (or the pseudogene TRBV3-2) and J usage is TRBJ1-1; 7 bases map to TRBD1. Germline V gives CDR1 LGHDT, CDR2 YNNKEL (reference sequence). This CDR3 is built from 15 residues. With 3 bases clipped from V and 2 bases from J, the junction kept 6 bases outside the gene matches.

The CDR3 is CSVAVAGGPYEQYF. As DNA, the CDR3 is TGCAGCGTTGCGGTAGCGGGAGGACCCTACGAGCAGTACTTC. This chain uses TRBV29-1 with TRBJ2-7, with 10 bases lining up with TRBD2. Per the germline V gene, CDR1 is SQVTM and CDR2 is ANQGSEA. This CDR3 has 14 amino acids. With V trimmed by 4 bases and J by 2 bases, 5 bases remained unmatched.

This sequence joins TRBV15 and TRBJ2-1; 9 nucleotides line up with TRBD2. The germline gives CDR1 LNHNV, CDR2 YYDKDF (reference sequence). With V trimmed by 5 bases and J by 6 bases, 5 bases remained unmatched. This CDR3 has 14 residues. The chain's CDR3 is CATSGGLAFNEQFF. In nucleotides, the CDR3 is TGTGCCACCAGCGGGGGACTAGCATTCAATGAGCAGTTCTTC. Based on the CDR3 plus reference TRBV15 and TRBJ2-1, the full variable domain is DAMVIQNPRYQVTQFGKPVTLSCSQTLNHNVMYWYQQKSSQAPKLLFHYYDKDFNNEADTPDNFQSRRPNTSFCFLDIRSPGLGDTAMYLCATSGGLAFNEQFFGPGTRLTVL.

V usage is TRBV27 and J usage is TRBJ2-7, with 9 positions matching TRBD1. Losses at the gene ends were 7 bases for V and 5 bases for J; bases not matched to a gene: 15. This CDR3 has 16 residues. From germline, CDR1 is MNHEY and CDR2 SMNVEV (reference sequence). CDR3 residues: CASNPRPGQGSNEQYF. As DNA, the CDR3 is TGTGCCAGCAACCCACGACCGGGACAGGGCAGCAACGAGCAGTACTTC.

The chain uses TRBV7-9 and TRBJ2-3, with a possible D match to TRBD2 (5 bases). The CDR3 covers 15 residues. Germline-derived CDR1 and CDR2 are SEHNR and FQNEAQ (reference sequence). Between the trimmed V and J ends, which lost 7 bases and 0 bases, there was a span of 14 bases. CDR3 sequence: CASTASGISTDTQYF. CDR3 DNA: TGTGCCAGCACCGCCAGCGGAATAAGCACAGATACGCAGTATTTT.

The chain employs TRBV18 and TRBJ1-3, with D unclear. Trimming removed 3 bases from V and 0 bases from J, with 9 bases in between. The CDR3 totals 15 residues. The V gene's germline CDR1 is KGHSH and CDR2 LQKENI. The CDR3 region has the DNA TGTGCCAGCTCACCCGCACCGAGCTCTGGAAACACCATATATTTT. It specifies CASSPAPSSGNTIYF.

The chain couples TRBV29-1 to TRBJ1-4; D may be TRBD1 (5 bases). Germline lookup yields CDR1 SQVTM and CDR2 ANQGSEA. The CDR3 is made up of 13 amino acids. V was pared by 4 bases and J by 5 bases, with 11 bases between. The CDR3 sequence is CSVGGRLNEKLFF. The CDR3, as DNA: TGCAGCGTTGGGGGCCGCTTAAATGAAAAACTGTTTTTT.

This rearrangement joins TRBV7-8 to TRBJ1-1; tentative D call: TRBD1 (5 bases). Germline loops: CDR1 SGHVS, CDR2 FQNEAQ. V lost 10 bases and J lost 0, with 18 bases in between. This CDR3 comprises 15 residues. This CDR3 reads CATLRGEVMNTEAFF. CDR3 coding DNA: TGTGCCACCTTGCGGGGGGAGGTTATGAACACTGAAGCTTTCTTT.